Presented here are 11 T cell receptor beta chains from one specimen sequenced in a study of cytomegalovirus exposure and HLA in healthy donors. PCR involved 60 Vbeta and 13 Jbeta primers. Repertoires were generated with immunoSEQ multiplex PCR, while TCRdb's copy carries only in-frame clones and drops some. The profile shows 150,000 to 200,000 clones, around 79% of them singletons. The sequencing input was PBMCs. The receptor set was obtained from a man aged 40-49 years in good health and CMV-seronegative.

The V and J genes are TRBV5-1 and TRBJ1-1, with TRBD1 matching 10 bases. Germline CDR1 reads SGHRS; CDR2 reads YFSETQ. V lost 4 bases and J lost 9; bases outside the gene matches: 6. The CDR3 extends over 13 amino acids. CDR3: CASSRQGAGQAFF. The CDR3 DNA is TGCGCCAGCAGCAGACAGGGGGCAGGTCAAGCTTTCTTT.

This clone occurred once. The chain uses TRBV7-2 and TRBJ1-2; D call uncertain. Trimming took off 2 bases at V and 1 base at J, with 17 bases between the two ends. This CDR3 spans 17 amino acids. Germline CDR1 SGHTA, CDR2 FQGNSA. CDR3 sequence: CASSLQGVARINYGYTF. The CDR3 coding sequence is TGTGCCAGCAGCTTACAAGGTGTAGCCCGAATTAACTATGGCTACACCTTC.

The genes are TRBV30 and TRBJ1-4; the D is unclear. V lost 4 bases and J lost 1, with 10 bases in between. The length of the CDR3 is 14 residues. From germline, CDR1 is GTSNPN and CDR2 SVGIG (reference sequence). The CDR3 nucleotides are TGTGCCTGGAACGAGGTGGGAACTAATGAAAAACTGTTTTTT. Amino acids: CAWNEVGTNEKLFF.

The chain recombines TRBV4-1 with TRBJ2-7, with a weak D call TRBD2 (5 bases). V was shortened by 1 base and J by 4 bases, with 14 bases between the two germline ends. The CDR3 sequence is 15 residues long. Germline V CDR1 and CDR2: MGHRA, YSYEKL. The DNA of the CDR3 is TGCGCCAGCAGCCAAGGAACGGGGAAACATTACGAGCAGTACTTC. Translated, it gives CASSQGTGKHYEQYF.

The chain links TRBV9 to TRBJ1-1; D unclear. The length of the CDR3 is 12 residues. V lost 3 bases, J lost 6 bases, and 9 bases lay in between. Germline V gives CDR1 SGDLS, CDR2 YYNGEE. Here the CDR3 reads CASSGRASEAFF. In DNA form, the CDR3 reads TGTGCCAGCAGCGGGAGGGCTTCTGAAGCTTTCTTT.

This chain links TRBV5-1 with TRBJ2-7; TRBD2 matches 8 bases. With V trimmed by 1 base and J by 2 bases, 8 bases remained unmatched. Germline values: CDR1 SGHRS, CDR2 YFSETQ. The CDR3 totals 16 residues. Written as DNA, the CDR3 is TGCGCCAGCAGCTTGACGGGGGGGCAGACCGCCTACGAGCAGTACTTC. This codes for CASSLTGGQTAYEQYF. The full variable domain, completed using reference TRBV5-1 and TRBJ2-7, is KAGVTQTPRYLIKTRGQQVTLSCSPISGHRSVSWYQQTPGQGLQFLFEYFSETQRNKGNFPGRFSGRQFSNSRSEMNVSTLELGDSALYLCASSLTGGQTAYEQYFGPGTRLTVT.

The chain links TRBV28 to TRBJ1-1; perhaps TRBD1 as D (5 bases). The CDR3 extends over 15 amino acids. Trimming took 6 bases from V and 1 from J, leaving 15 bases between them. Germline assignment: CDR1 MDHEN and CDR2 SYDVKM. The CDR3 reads CASSRPGAPNTEAFF. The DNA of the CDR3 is TGTGCCAGCAGCCGTCCTGGGGCGCCGAACACTGAAGCTTTCTTT.

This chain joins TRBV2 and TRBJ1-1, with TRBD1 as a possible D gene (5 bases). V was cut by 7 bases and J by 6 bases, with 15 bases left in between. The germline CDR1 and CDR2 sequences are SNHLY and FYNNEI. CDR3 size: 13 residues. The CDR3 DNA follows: TGTGCCAGCAATTCGGGGGGAAAGGCTGAAGCTTTCTTT. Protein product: CASNSGGKAEAFF.

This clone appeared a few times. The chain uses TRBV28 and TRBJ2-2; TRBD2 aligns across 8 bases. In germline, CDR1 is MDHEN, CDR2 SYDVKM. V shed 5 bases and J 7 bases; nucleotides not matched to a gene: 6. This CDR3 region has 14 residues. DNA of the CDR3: TGTGCCAGCAGTGTGACTAGCGCCAGCGGGGAGCTGTTTTTT. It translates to CASSVTSASGELFF.

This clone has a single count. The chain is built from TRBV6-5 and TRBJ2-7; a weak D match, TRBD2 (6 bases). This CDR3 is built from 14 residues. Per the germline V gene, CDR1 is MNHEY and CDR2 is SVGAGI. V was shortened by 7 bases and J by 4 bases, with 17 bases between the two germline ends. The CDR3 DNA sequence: TGTGCCAGCACAAGGAGGGGTGAAGTTTACGAGCAGTACTTC. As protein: CASTRRGEVYEQYF.

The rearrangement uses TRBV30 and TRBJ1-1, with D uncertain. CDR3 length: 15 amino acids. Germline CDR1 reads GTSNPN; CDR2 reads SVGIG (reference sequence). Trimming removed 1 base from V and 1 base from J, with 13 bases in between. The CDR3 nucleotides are TGTGCCTGGAGTGGGGAGGGCAGAGAGAACACTGAAGCTTTCTTT. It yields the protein CAWSGEGRENTEAFF.